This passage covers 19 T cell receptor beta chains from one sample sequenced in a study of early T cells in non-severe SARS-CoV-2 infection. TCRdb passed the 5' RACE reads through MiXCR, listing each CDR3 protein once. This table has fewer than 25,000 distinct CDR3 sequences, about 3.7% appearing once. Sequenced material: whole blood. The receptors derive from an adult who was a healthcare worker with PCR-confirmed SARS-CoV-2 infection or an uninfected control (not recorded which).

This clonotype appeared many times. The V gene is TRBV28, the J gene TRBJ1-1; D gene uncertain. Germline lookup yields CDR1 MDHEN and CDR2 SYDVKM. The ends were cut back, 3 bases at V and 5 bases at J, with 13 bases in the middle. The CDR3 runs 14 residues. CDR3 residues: CASSLAQDLTEAFF. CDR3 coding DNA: TGTGCCAGCAGTTTGGCCCAGGATTTGACTGAAGCTTTCTTT.

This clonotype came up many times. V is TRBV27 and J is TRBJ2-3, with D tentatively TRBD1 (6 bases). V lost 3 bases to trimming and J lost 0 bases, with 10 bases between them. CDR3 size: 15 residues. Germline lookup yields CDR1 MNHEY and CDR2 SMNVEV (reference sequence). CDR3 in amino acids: CASSLTGASTDTQYF. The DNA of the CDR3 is TGTGCCAGCAGTTTGACAGGCGCTAGCACAGATACGCAGTATTTT.

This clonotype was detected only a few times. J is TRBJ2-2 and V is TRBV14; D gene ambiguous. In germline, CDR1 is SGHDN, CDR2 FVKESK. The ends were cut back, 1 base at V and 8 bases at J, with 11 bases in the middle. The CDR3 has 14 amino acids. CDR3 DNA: TGTGCCAGCAGCCAAGGCTCAAAAAGGGGGGAGCTGTTTTTT. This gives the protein CASSQGSKRGELFF.

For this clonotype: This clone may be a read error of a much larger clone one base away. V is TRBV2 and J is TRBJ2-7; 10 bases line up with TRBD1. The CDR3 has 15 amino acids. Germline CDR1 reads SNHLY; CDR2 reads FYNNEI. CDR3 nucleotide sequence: TGTGCCGGCAGTTTTCGGGACAGGGGATCCTACGAGCAGTACTTC. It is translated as CAGSFRDRGSYEQYF.

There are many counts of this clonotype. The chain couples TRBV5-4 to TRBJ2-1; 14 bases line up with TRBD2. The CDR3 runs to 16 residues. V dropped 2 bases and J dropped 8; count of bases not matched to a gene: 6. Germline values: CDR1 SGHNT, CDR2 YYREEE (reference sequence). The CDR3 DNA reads TGTGCCAGCAGCTTACCGGGACTAGCGGGAGCCCATGAGCAGTTCTTC. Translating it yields CASSLPGLAGAHEQFF.

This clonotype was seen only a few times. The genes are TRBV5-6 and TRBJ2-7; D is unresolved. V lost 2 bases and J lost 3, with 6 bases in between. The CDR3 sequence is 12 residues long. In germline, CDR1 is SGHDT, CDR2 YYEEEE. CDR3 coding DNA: TGTGCCAGCAGCTTCACCAGCTACGAGCAGTACTTC. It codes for CASSFTSYEQYF.

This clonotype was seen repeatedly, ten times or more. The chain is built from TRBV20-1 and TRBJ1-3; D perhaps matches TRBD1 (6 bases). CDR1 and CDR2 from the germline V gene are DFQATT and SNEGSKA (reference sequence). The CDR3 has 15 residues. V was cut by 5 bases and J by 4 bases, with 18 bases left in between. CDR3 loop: CSAVGLEGEGNTIYF. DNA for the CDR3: TGCAGTGCTGTTGGGTTGGAGGGGGAAGGAAACACCATATATTTT.

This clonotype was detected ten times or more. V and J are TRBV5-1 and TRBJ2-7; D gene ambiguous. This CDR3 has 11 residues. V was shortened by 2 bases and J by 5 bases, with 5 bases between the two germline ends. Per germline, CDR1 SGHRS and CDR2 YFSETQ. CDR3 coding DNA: TGCGCCAGCAGCTTTCAAAACGAGCAGTACTTC. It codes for CASSFQNEQYF.

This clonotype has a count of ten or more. The DNA for the CDR3 is TGTGCCAGCAGCTTAGCAGGGGGACAGGGACGTCAGCCCCAGCATTTT. This gives the protein CASSLAGGQGRQPQHF. The V call is TRBV7-9, the J call TRBJ1-5, with TRBD1 matching over 9 bases. In germline, CDR1 is SEHNR, CDR2 FQNEAQ (reference sequence). The CDR3 is made up of 16 amino acids. The trim removed 0 bases at V and 6 bases at J, leaving 6 bases unmatched.

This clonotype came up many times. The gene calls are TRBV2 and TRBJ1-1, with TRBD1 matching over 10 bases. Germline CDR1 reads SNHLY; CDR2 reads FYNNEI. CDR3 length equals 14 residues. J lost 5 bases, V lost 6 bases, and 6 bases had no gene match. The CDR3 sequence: CASRTPGQGTEAFF. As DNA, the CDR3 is TGTGCCAGCAGAACCCCGGGACAGGGGACTGAAGCTTTCTTT.

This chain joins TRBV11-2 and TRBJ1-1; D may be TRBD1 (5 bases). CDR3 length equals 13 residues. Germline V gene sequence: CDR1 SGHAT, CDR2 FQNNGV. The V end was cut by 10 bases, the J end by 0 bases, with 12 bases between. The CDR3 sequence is CAIRGQVNTEAFF. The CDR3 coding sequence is TGTGCCATCCGAGGACAAGTGAACACTGAAGCTTTCTTT.

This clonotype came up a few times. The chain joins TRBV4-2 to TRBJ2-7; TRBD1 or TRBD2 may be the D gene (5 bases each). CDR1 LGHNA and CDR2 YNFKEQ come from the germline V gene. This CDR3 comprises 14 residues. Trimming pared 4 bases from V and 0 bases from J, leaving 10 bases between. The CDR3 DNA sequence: TGTGCCAGCAGCCCGGGGACGGACTCCTACGAGCAGTACTTC. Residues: CASSPGTDSYEQYF.

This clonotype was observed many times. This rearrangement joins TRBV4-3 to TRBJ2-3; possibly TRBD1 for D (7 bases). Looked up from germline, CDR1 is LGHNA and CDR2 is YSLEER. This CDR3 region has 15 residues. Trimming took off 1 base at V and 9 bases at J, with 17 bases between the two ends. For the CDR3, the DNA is TGCGCCAGCAGCCAAGCGAGACAGGGACTGGCCACGCAGTATTTT. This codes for CASSQARQGLATQYF.

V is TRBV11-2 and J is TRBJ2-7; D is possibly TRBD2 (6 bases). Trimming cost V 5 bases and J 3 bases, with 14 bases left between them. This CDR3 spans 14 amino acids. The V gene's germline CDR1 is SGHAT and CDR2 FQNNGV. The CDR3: CASSTPGGFYEQYF. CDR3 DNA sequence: TGTGCCAGCAGCACACCCGGGGGTTTCTACGAGCAGTACTTC.

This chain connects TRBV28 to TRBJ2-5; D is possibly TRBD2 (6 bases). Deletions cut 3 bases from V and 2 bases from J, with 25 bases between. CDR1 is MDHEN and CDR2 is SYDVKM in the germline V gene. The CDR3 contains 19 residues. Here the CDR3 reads CASSFLRSTGREAQETQYF. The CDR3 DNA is TGTGCCAGCAGTTTCTTAAGGTCCACGGGCAGGGAGGCTCAAGAGACCCAGTACTTC. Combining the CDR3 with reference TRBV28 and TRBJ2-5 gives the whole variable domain DVKVTQSSRYLVKRTGEKVFLECVQDMDHENMFWYRQDPGLGLRLIYFSYDVKMKEKGDIPEGYSVSREKKERFSLILESASTNQTSMYLCASSFLRSTGREAQETQYFGPGTRLLVL.

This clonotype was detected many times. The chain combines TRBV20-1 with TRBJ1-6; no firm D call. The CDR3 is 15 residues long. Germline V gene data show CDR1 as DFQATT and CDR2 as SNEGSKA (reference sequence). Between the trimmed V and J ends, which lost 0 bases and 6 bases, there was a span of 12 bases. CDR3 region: CSARDPPVFNSPLHF. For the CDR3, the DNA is TGCAGTGCTAGAGATCCCCCAGTCTTTAATTCACCCCTCCACTTT.

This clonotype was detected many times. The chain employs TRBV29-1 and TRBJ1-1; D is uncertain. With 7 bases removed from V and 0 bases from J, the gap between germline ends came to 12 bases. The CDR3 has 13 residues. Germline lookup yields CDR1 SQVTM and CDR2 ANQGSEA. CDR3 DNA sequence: TGCAGCGCCCGGCCCGGGTTGAACACTGAAGCTTTCTTT. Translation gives CSARPGLNTEAFF.

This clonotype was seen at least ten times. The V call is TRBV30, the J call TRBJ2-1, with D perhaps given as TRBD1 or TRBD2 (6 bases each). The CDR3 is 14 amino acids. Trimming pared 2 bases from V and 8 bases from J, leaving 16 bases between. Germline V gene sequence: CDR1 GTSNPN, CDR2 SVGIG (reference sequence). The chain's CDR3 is CAWSRGLQGYEQFF. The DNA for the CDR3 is TGTGCCTGGAGTCGGGGGCTTCAGGGGTATGAGCAGTTCTTC.

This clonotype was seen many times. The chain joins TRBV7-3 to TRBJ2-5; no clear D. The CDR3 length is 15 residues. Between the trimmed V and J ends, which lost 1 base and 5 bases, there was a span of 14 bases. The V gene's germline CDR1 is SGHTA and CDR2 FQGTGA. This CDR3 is CASSLSFLDGETQYF. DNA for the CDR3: TGTGCCAGCAGCTTAAGTTTCCTAGACGGGGAGACCCAGTACTTC.